The 31 T cell receptor beta chains presented below share a single source sample, sequenced in a study of long-term antiretroviral therapy in people with HIV. At survey level, the immunoSEQ assay was run in its v3.0 version. TCRdb's table, derived via immunoSEQ multiplex PCR, lists solely in-frame clones and lacks some. The sample lists about 27,000 clones; around 83% were seen once. Source: unsorted PBMCs, taken 2.9 years after starting antiretroviral therapy. Every receptor here comes from a man aged 45-65 years with HIV.

This rearrangement joins TRBV9 to TRBJ2-5; possible D gene TRBD1, 7 bases. V lost 2 bases and J lost 4, with 18 bases in between. CDR3 size: 16 residues. Germline assignment: CDR1 SGDLS and CDR2 YYNGEE. CDR3 loop: CASSVYRGGGLETQYF. The CDR3 region has the DNA TGTGCCAGCAGCGTCTACAGGGGAGGAGGGTTAGAGACCCAGTACTTC.

The chain carries TRBV5-1 and TRBJ2-5, with 9 bases that match TRBD1. Germline CDR1 SGHRS, CDR2 YFSETQ. Trimming took 0 bases from V and 5 from J; bases not matched to a gene: 8. The CDR3 covers 16 residues. The CDR3 DNA is TGCGCCAGCAGCTTGGCGTGGGGGACAGGGAGGGAGACCCAGTACTTC. This translates into CASSLAWGTGRETQYF.

The V call is TRBV6-4, the J call TRBJ2-1, with D tentatively TRBD2 (5 bases). Germline CDR1 MRHNA, CDR2 SNTAGT. The V end lost 5 bases, the J end lost 2 bases, and 16 bases lay between the germline ends. This CDR3 comprises 16 residues. CDR3 DNA sequence: TGTGCCAGCAGTAACTTACCGGGATACCCCTACAATGAGCAGTTCTTC. Translating gives CASSNLPGYPYNEQFF.

The gene calls are TRBV5-1 and TRBJ1-3, with a possible D match to TRBD1 (5 bases). The V gene lost 1 base and the J gene lost 0 bases, with 11 bases spanning the gap. The CDR3 consists of 16 residues. The V gene's germline CDR1 is SGHRS and CDR2 YFSETQ. Written as DNA, the CDR3 is TGCGCCAGCAGCTTGTACCAGGGCCTCTCTGGAAACACCATATATTTT. Translation: CASSLYQGLSGNTIYF.

The V and J genes are TRBV5-1 and TRBJ1-3; the match to TRBD1 covers 12 bases. V shed 4 bases and J 0 bases; nucleotides not matched to a gene: 8. There are 18 residues in the CDR3. The germline V gene has CDR1 SGHRS and CDR2 YFSETQ. This chain's CDR3 is CASSTGTGGGGSGNTIYF. In nucleotides, the CDR3 is TGCGCCAGCAGCACCGGGACAGGGGGCGGCGGCTCTGGAAACACCATATATTTT.

The chain uses TRBV7-6 and TRBJ1-1; the D gene is possibly TRBD1 (5 bases). V gave up 5 bases and J gave up 6 bases, with 13 bases separating them. CDR1 is SGHVS and CDR2 is FNYEAQ in the germline V gene. The CDR3 consists of 13 residues. The CDR3 region is CASSLTRGAEAFF. The DNA for the CDR3 is TGTGCCAGCAGCCTAACGAGGGGTGCTGAAGCTTTCTTT.

The chain carries TRBV19 and TRBJ1-2; D call uncertain. The CDR3 is 13 residues long. V was pared by 5 bases and J by 0 bases, with 7 bases between. The germline CDR1 and CDR2 sequences are LNHDA and SQIVND (reference sequence). The DNA for the CDR3 is TGTGCCAGTAGTGGGCAGACTAACTATGGCTACACCTTC. It yields the protein CASSGQTNYGYTF.

The rearrangement joins TRBV5-4 to TRBJ2-5; 7 bases match TRBD2. Trimming cost V 4 bases and J 2 bases; bases outside gene matches: 8. CDR1 and CDR2 (germline): SGHNT, YYREEE (reference sequence). CDR3 size: 15 residues. The CDR3 loop is CASSEGGGNQETQYF. The CDR3 region has the DNA TGTGCCAGCAGCGAAGGCGGGGGTAATCAAGAGACCCAGTACTTC.

This clone was seen only once. V gene TRBV13 combines with J gene TRBJ1-1; D may be TRBD1 (5 bases). Deletions cut 4 bases from V and 0 bases from J, with 9 bases between. Germline V CDR1 and CDR2: PRHDT, FYEKMQ (reference sequence). CDR3 size: 14 residues. The DNA for the CDR3 is TGTGCCAGCAGCTCGGGACGGATGAACACTGAAGCTTTCTTT. This translates into CASSSGRMNTEAFF.

The chain recombines TRBV5-4 with TRBJ2-3, with D perhaps TRBD1 or TRBD2 (5 bases each). The CDR3 covers 14 residues. Germline CDR1 is SGHNT and CDR2 is YYREEE (reference sequence). V lost 6 bases and J lost 8, with 19 bases in between. The CDR3 loop is CASNRDPEGSTQYF. The CDR3 nucleotides read TGTGCCAGCAATAGGGACCCGGAAGGGAGTACGCAGTATTTT.

The chain uses TRBV7-9 and TRBJ1-4, with TRBD1 matching over 7 bases. The germline CDR1 and CDR2 sequences are SEHNR and FQNEAQ (reference sequence). The CDR3 runs 14 residues. The J segment lost 8 bases and the V segment lost 5 bases, leaving 8 bases of the junction unmatched. CDR3 nucleotides: TGTGCCAGCAGCCCTACAGGGGAAGGAGAAAAACTGTTTTTT. Its translation is CASSPTGEGEKLFF.

The rearrangement uses TRBV28 and TRBJ2-7; D possibly matches TRBD1 or TRBD2 (5 bases each). The germline V gene encodes CDR1 MDHEN and CDR2 SYDVKM. The CDR3 is 13 residues long. Trimming cost V 2 bases and J 3 bases, with 8 bases left between them. The CDR3 sequence: CASSLPGRYEQYF. The CDR3 DNA follows: TGTGCCAGCAGTTTACCGGGACGCTACGAGCAGTACTTC.

This clone was picked up a small number of times. The chain is built from TRBV5-4 and TRBJ2-5, with D possibly called TRBD1 or TRBD2 (6 bases each). CDR3 size: 15 residues. Between the trimmed V and J ends, which lost 0 bases and 5 bases, there was a span of 14 bases. CDR1 and CDR2 (germline): SGHNT, YYREEE (reference sequence). DNA for the CDR3: TGTGCCAGCAGCTTGGCGGCGAGGGGGAGGGAGACCCAGTACTTC. Translating gives CASSLAARGRETQYF.

Regarding this clone: Relative to the germline gene, one junction end is altered; a read error may explain this. J is TRBJ1-5 and V is TRBV28; 9 positions match TRBD1. Germline-derived CDR1 and CDR2 are MDHEN and SYDVKM. This CDR3 is 14 amino acids long. As DNA, the CDR3 is TGTGCCAGCAGTTTGGACAGGGGCAAACAGCCCCAGCATTTT. This sequence encodes CASSLDRGKQPQHF.

The rearrangement joins TRBV18 to TRBJ2-4; D ambiguous. The CDR3 runs to 13 residues. The V and J ends lost 0 bases and 2 bases respectively, with 2 bases between them. Per germline, CDR1 KGHSH and CDR2 LQKENI. CDR3 region: CASSPPTKNIQYF. In DNA form, the CDR3 reads TGTGCCAGCTCACCACCCACCAAAAACATTCAGTACTTC. Looking up the rest from reference TRBV18 and TRBJ2-4 gives the full variable domain: NAGVMQNPRHLVRRRGQEARLRCSPMKGHSHVYWYRQLPEEGLKFMVYLQKENIIDESGMPKERFSAEFPKEGPSILRIQQVVRGDSAAYFCASSPPTKNIQYFGAGTRLSVL.

V usage is TRBV5-4 and J usage is TRBJ1-1; tentative D call: TRBD1 (5 bases). Germline loops: CDR1 SGHNT, CDR2 YYREEE (reference sequence). Trimming took 3 bases from V and 10 from J, leaving 16 bases between them. The CDR3 runs 13 residues. The CDR3 reads CASSSQRAGRAFF. The CDR3 DNA reads as TGTGCCAGCAGCTCGCAAAGGGCAGGGAGAGCTTTCTTT.

The V and J genes are TRBV6-5 and TRBJ2-5; 8 bases fit TRBD2. The germline V gene has CDR1 MNHEY and CDR2 SVGAGI. J lost 1 base, V lost 5 bases, and 3 bases had no gene match. The CDR3 consists of 14 residues. The CDR3 sequence is CASSSGGFQETQYF. The CDR3 region has the DNA TGTGCCAGCAGTAGCGGGGGCTTCCAAGAGACCCAGTACTTC.

This clone was seen only a few times. The J gene is TRBJ1-6, the V gene TRBV7-3, with TRBD1 as a possible D gene (5 bases). The CDR3 totals 16 residues. V was clipped by 4 bases and J by 6 bases, with 16 bases between them. Germline CDR1 reads SGHTA; CDR2 reads FQGTGA. CDR3 nucleotide sequence: TGTGCCAGCAGCTCGGGGACTGGGGGGGTTAATTCACCCCTCCACTTT. Its protein is CASSSGTGGVNSPLHF.

V is TRBV7-3 and J is TRBJ2-2; D may be TRBD1 (6 bases). This CDR3 has 18 residues. Germline CDR1 is SGHTA and CDR2 is FQGTGA. The V gene lost 5 bases and the J gene lost 5 bases, with 24 bases spanning the gap. CDR3 DNA: TGTGCCAGCAGCGCCCGAGGGGGACCCCTAATCGATACCGGGGAGCTGTTTTTT. Its translation is CASSARGGPLIDTGELFF.

The chain carries TRBV19 and TRBJ2-1; TRBD2 matches 7 bases. After removal of 2 bases from V and 2 bases from J, the junction contained 6 bases not matched to a gene. Germline loops: CDR1 LNHDA, CDR2 SQIVND (reference sequence). The CDR3 runs 16 residues. The CDR3 spells CASSIWGGATYNEQFF. DNA for the CDR3: TGTGCCAGTAGTATATGGGGGGGAGCAACCTACAATGAGCAGTTCTTC.

The gene calls are TRBV5-1 and TRBJ2-1; D ambiguous. In germline, CDR1 is SGHRS, CDR2 YFSETQ. This CDR3 is built from 11 residues. V lost 3 bases, J lost 2 bases, and 0 bases lay in between. The CDR3 loop is CASSSYNEQFF. CDR3 in DNA: TGCGCCAGCAGCTCCTACAATGAGCAGTTCTTC.

V is TRBV29-1 and J is TRBJ2-2; D gene ambiguous. This CDR3 has 13 residues. CDR1 and CDR2 (germline): SQVTM, ANQGSEA. The V gene lost 6 bases and the J gene lost 1 base, with 9 bases spanning the gap. CDR3 nucleotides: TGCAGCGTCGACCGGCTGAACACCGGGGAGCTGTTTTTT. The encoded protein is CSVDRLNTGELFF.

J is TRBJ2-1 and V is TRBV9; D not resolved. This CDR3 is 13 amino acids long. Deletions cut 3 bases from V and 5 bases from J, with 9 bases between. Germline V gene data show CDR1 as SGDLS and CDR2 as YYNGEE. The CDR3 sequence is CASSALPDNEQFF. The CDR3 region has the DNA TGTGCCAGCAGCGCCCTTCCTGACAATGAGCAGTTCTTC.

The chain combines TRBV7-2 with TRBJ2-7; maybe TRBD2 (6 bases). Trimming took off 5 bases at V and 0 bases at J, with 14 bases between the two ends. The CDR3 runs to 15 residues. Per germline, CDR1 SGHTA and CDR2 FQGNSA. The CDR3 loop is CASSPGTSSSYEQYF. CDR3 nucleotide sequence: TGTGCCAGCAGCCCCGGGACTTCGAGCTCCTACGAGCAGTACTTC.

V gene TRBV28 combines with J gene TRBJ2-7; D could derive from TRBD1 or TRBD2 (5 bases each). Trimming left V 2 bases short and J 3 bases short, with 11 bases between. The CDR3 loop spans 14 amino acids. CDR1 MDHEN and CDR2 SYDVKM come from the germline V gene. The CDR3 spells CASSLRGGFYEQYF. In DNA, the CDR3 is TGTGCCAGCAGTTTAAGGGGCGGGTTCTACGAGCAGTACTTC.

The J gene is TRBJ2-5, the V gene TRBV7-8, with unresolved D. V lost 4 bases and J lost 4, with 10 bases in between. This CDR3 is 13 amino acids long. Germline V gene lookup returns CDR1 SGHVS and CDR2 FQNEAQ. The CDR3 reads CASSSDERETQYF. Here the CDR3 DNA reads TGTGCCAGCAGCTCCGACGAGAGAGAGACCCAGTACTTC. Looking up the rest from reference TRBV7-8 and TRBJ2-5 gives the full variable domain: GAGVSQSPRYKVAKRGQDVALRCDPISGHVSLFWYQQALGQGPEFLTYFQNEAQLDKSGLPSDRFFAERPEGSVSTLKIQRTQQEDSAVYLCASSSDERETQYFGPGTRLLVL.

This chain uses TRBV28 with TRBJ1-6; 7 nucleotides line up with TRBD1. CDR3 size: 13 residues. V gave up 8 bases and J gave up 5 bases; unmatched junction bases: 3. Germline values: CDR1 MDHEN, CDR2 SYDVKM. The CDR3 here is CASRDSDNSPLHF. CDR3 nucleotide sequence: TGTGCCAGCCGGGACAGCGATAATTCACCCCTCCACTTT. Full variable domain (outside the CDR3, taken from reference TRBV28 and TRBJ1-6): DVKVTQSSRYLVKRTGEKVFLECVQDMDHENMFWYRQDPGLGLRLIYFSYDVKMKEKGDIPEGYSVSREKKERFSLILESASTNQTSMYLCASRDSDNSPLHFGNGTRLTVT.

The genes are TRBV4-3 and TRBJ2-6; 10 bases are shared with TRBD1. The CDR3 runs 18 residues. CDR1 LGHNA and CDR2 YSLEER come from the germline V gene. V lost 2 bases to trimming and J lost 0 bases; unmatched junction nucleotides: 4. CDR3 amino acids: CASSQRGTGVSGANVLTF. The CDR3 DNA is TGCGCCAGCAGCCAAAGGGGGACAGGGGTCTCTGGGGCCAACGTCCTGACTTTC.

The chain recombines TRBV7-2 with TRBJ2-7; TRBD1 matches at 8 bases. This CDR3 region has 15 residues. The trim removed 4 bases at V and 5 bases at J, leaving 10 bases unmatched. Germline values: CDR1 SGHTA, CDR2 FQGNSA. CDR3 region: CASSSYRGAGNEQYF. Here the CDR3 DNA reads TGTGCCAGCAGCTCCTACAGGGGGGCGGGGAACGAGCAGTACTTC.

This chain joins TRBV18 and TRBJ1-3; D uncertain. The ends were cut back, 2 bases at V and 3 bases at J, with 8 bases in the middle. Germline CDR1 KGHSH, CDR2 LQKENI. This CDR3 is 14 amino acids long. The CDR3 here is CASSPGVSGNTIYF. CDR3 in DNA: TGTGCCAGCTCACCAGGGGTGAGTGGAAACACCATATATTTT.

The rearrangement uses TRBV25-1 and TRBJ2-1; D may be TRBD1 (5 bases). V lost 5 bases and J lost 4, with 12 bases in between. The germline V gene encodes CDR1 MGHDK and CDR2 SYGVNS. CDR3 length equals 14 residues. The CDR3 region has the DNA TGTGCCAGCAGTCAGACAGACCCATACAATGAGCAGTTCTTC. It codes for CASSQTDPYNEQFF.